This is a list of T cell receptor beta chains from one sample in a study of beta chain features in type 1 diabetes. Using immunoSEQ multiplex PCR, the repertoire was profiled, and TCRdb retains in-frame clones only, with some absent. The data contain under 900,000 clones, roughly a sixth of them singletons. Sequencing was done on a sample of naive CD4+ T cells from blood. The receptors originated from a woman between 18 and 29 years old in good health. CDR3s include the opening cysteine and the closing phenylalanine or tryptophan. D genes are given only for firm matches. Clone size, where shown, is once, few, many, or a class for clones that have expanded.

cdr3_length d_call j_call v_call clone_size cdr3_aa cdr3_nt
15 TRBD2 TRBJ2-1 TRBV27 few CASSFSGRAYNEQFF TGTGCCAGCAGTTTTAGCGGGAGGGCCTACAATGAGCAGTTCTTC
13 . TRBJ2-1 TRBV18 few CASSPTVDNEQFF TGTGCCAGCTCACCTACGGTGGACAATGAGCAGTTCTTC
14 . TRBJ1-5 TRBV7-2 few CASSLEGGHQPQHF TGTGCCAGCAGCTTAGAAGGGGGGCACCAGCCCCAGCATTTT
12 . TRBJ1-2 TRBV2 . CASRQVGYGYTF TGTGCCAGCCGACAGGTTGGGTATGGCTACACCTTC
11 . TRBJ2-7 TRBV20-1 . CSARDSYEQYF TGCAGTGCTAGAGATTCCTACGAGCAGTACTTC
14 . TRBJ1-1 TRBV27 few CASSLQGTNTEAFF TGTGCCAGCAGTTTACAGGGCACGAACACTGAAGCTTTCTTT
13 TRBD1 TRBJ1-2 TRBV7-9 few CASSKGQGYGYTF TGTGCCAGCAGCAAGGGACAGGGCTATGGCTACACCTTC
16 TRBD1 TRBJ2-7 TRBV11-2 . CASSLAPVGQTYEQYF TGTGCCAGCAGCTTAGCCCCCGTGGGACAGACCTACGAGCAGTACTTC
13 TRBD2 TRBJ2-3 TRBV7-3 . CASSRGGTDTQYF TGTGCCAGCAGCCGGGGGGGCACAGATACGCAGTATTTT
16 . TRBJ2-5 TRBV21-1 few CASSTRYEGPQETQYF TGTGCCAGCAGCACACGATACGAGGGGCCTCAAGAGACCCAGTACTTC
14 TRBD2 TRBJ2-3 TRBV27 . CASSLGVAGDTQYF TGTGCCAGCAGTTTGGGGGTAGCGGGAGATACGCAGTATTTT
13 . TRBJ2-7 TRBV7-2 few CASSLLEPYEQYF TGTGCCAGCAGCTTACTTGAGCCCTACGAGCAGTACTTC
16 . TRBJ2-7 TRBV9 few CASSVGGGQAFYEQYF TGTGCCAGCAGCGTAGGTGGTGGGCAAGCATTCTACGAGCAGTACTTC
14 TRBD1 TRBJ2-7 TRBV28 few CASSRGGLGYEQYF TGTGCCAGCAGCCGAGGGGGCCTCGGGTACGAGCAGTACTTC
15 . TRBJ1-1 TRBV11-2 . CASSPRRVRNTEAFF TGTGCCAGCAGCCCGCGGCGGGTCAGGAACACTGAAGCTTTCTTT
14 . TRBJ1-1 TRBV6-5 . CASSPGTRNTEAFF TGTGCCAGCAGTCCCGGGACCCGAAACACTGAAGCTTTCTTT
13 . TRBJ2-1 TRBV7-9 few CASSLLLSLDLFF TGTGCCAGCAGCTTACTTTTGAGTCTAGACCTGTTCTTC
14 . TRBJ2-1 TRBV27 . CASSLSGLWDEQFF TGTGCCAGCAGTTTATCGGGCTTGTGGGATGAGCAGTTCTTC
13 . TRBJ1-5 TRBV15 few CATCLGSDQPQHF TGTGCCACCTGCCTAGGTTCGGATCAGCCCCAGCATTTT
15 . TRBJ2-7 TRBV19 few CASSIDGTHSYEQYF TGTGCCAGTAGTATCGATGGGACACACTCCTACGAGCAGTACTTC
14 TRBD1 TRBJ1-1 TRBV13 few CASSPGTGDTEAFF TGTGCCAGCAGCCCCGGGACAGGGGACACTGAAGCTTTCTTT
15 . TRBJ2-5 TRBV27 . CASSTVVGERETQYF TGTGCCAGCAGTACTGTAGTGGGAGAAAGGGAGACCCAGTACTTC
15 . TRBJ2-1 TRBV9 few CASSVQVSSYNEQFF TGTGCCAGCAGCGTCCAAGTCAGCTCCTACAATGAGCAGTTCTTC
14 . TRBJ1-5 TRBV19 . CASSIQGGNQPQHF TGTGCCAGTAGTATACAGGGAGGCAATCAGCCCCAGCATTTT
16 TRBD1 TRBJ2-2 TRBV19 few CASSAETGFGTGELFF TGTGCCAGTAGTGCCGAGACAGGGTTTGGCACCGGGGAGCTGTTTTTT
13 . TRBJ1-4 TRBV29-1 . CSVVQMPNEKLFF TGCAGCGTTGTTCAGATGCCGAATGAAAAACTGTTTTTT
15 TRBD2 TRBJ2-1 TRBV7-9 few CASSLLAGVHNEQFF TGTGCCAGCAGCTTGCTAGCGGGAGTTCACAATGAGCAGTTCTTC
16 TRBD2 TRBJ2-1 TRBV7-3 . CASSDPNSGRASEQFF TGTGCCAGCAGCGACCCGAATAGCGGGAGGGCCTCTGAGCAGTTCTTC
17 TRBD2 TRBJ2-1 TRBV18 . CASSPPLLAGRYNEQFF TGTGCCAGCTCACCACCCCTACTAGCGGGAAGATACAATGAGCAGTTCTTC
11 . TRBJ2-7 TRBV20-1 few CSADRLLEQYF TGCAGTGCTGACAGGTTGCTTGAGCAGTACTTC
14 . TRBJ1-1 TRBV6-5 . CASSLKGGVTEAFF TGTGCCAGCAGTCTCAAGGGGGGTGTCACTGAAGCTTTCTTT
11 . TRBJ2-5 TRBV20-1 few CSAPRGETQYF TGCAGTGCTCCTAGGGGGGAGACCCAGTACTTC
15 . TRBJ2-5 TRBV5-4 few CASSLLVGHGETQYF TGTGCCAGCAGCTTGCTGGTGGGGCATGGAGAGACCCAGTACTTC
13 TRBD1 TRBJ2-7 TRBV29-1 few CSVRSQGAGEQYF TGCAGCGTCCGAAGCCAGGGGGCTGGCGAGCAGTACTTC
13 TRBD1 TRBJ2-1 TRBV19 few CASSPQGDNEQFF TGTGCCAGTAGTCCTCAGGGGGACAATGAGCAGTTCTTC
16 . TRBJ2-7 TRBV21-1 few CASTGNPPKICYEQYF TGTGCCAGCACCGGTAACCCCCCCAAAATCTGCTACGAGCAGTACTTC
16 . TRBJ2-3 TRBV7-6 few CASSLAHQGATDTQYF TGTGCCAGCAGCTTAGCGCATCAGGGCGCTACAGATACGCAGTATTTT
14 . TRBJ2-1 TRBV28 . CASLSPGSYNEQFF TGTGCCAGCCTAAGCCCAGGTTCCTACAATGAGCAGTTCTTC
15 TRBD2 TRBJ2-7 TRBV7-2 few CASSLLAGFSYEQYF TGTGCCAGCAGCTTACTAGCGGGCTTTTCCTACGAGCAGTACTTC
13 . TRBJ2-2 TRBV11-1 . CASSLGVGGELFF TGTGCCAGCAGCTTAGGAGTCGGCGGGGAGCTGTTTTTT
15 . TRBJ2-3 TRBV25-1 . CASSPRVELVGTQYF TGTGCCAGCAGTCCGCGGGTGGAATTGGTCGGTACGCAGTATTTT
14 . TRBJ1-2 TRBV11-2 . CASSLEFSSYGYTF TGTGCCAGCAGCTTAGAGTTCAGTTCCTATGGCTACACCTTC
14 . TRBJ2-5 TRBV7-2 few CASSLGVLSETQYF TGTGCCAGCAGCTTAGGCGTTTTGTCGGAGACCCAGTACTTC
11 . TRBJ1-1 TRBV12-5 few CASGLGREAFF TGTGCTAGTGGTTTGGGCCGTGAAGCTTTCTTT
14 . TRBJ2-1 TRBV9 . CASSSRLDKGEQFF TGTGCCAGCAGCTCCCGACTAGACAAGGGTGAGCAGTTCTTC
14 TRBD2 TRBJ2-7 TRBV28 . CASRASGRANEQYF TGTGCCAGCAGAGCAAGCGGGAGGGCTAACGAGCAGTACTTC
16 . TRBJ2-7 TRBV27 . CASSFEGSGLNYEQYF TGTGCCAGCAGTTTTGAGGGCAGCGGTCTAAACTACGAGCAGTACTTC
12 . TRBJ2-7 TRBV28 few CASTDLGDEQYF TGTGCCAGCACGGACCTAGGAGACGAGCAGTACTTC
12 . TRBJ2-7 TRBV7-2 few CASSQDYYEQYF TGTGCCAGCAGCCAAGACTACTACGAGCAGTACTTC
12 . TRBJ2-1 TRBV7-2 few CASSLVWREPFF TGTGCCAGCAGCTTAGTCTGGCGGGAACCGTTCTTC
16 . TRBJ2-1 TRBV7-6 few CASSPLIPRSYNEQFF TGTGCCAGCAGCCCCCTAATACCACGCTCCTACAATGAGCAGTTCTTC
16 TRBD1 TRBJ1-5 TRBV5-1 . CASSLNPGGYNQPQHF TGCGCCAGCAGCTTGAATCCAGGGGGATACAATCAGCCCCAGCATTTT
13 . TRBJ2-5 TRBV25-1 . CASSNSFGETQYF TGTGCCAGCAGCAATTCCTTTGGAGAGACCCAGTACTTC
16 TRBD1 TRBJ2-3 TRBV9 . CASSGSGTGRTDTQYF TGTGCCAGCAGCGGATCCGGGACAGGGCGAACAGATACGCAGTATTTT
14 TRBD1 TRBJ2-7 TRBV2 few CASTEGQGGYEQYF TGTGCCAGCACCGAGGGACAGGGGGGGTACGAGCAGTACTTC
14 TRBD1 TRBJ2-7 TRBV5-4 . CASSPGTGSGEQYF TGTGCCAGCAGCCCAGGGACAGGGAGCGGCGAGCAGTACTTC
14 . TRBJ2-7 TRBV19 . CARARSGRLYEQYF TGTGCCAGAGCGCGGAGCGGGCGCTTATACGAGCAGTACTTC
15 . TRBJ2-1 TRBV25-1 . CASGSEREGWDEQFF TGTGCCAGCGGTTCCGAAAGGGAAGGATGGGATGAGCAGTTCTTC
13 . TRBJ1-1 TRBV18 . CASSQGGSTEAFF TGTGCCAGCTCCCAGGGAGGTTCCACTGAAGCTTTCTTT
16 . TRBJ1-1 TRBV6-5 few CASSYSPGAQNTEAFF TGTGCCAGCAGTTACTCTCCGGGGGCCCAGAACACTGAAGCTTTCTTT